This T cell receptor (beta chain) originates from a study of blood T cell repertoires in COVID-19. Across the study: From the United States, Italy and Spain came samples of acute and convalescent COVID-19.

This clone was counted a few times. V shed 0 bases and J shed 7 bases, with 13 bases lying between them. This CDR3 region has 15 residues. Germline values: CDR1 LGHNA, CDR2 YNFKEQ. Data came from immunoSEQ multiplex PCR; TCRdb stores just in-frame clones and leaves some out. The data show around 67,000 clones, 82% seen once. The TCR comes from a man aged 80 or over with active COVID-19. The gene calls are TRBV4-2 and TRBJ1-5; D uncertain. The sequencing sample was made of peripheral blood. The CDR3 reads CASSQDFDSGQPQHF. The CDR3 DNA reads TGTGCCAGCAGCCAAGATTTTGACTCTGGACAGCCCCAGCATTTT.